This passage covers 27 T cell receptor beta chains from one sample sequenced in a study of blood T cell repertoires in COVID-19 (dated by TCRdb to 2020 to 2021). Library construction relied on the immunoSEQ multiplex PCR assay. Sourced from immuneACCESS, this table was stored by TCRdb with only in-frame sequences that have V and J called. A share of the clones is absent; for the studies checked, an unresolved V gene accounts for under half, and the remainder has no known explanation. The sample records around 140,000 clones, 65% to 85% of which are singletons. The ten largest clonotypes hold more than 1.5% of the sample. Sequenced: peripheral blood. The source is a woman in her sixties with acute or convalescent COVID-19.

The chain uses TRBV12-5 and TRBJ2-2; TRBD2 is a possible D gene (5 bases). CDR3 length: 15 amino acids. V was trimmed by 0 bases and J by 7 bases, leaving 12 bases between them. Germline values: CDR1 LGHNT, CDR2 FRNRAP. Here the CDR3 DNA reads TGTGCTAGTGGTTTGGTACACGGGAAACTCGGGGAGCTGTTTTTT. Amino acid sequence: CASGLVHGKLGELFF.

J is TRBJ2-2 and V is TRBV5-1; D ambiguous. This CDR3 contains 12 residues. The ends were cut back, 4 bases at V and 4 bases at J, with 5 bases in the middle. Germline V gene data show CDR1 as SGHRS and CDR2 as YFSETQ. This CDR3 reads CASSLITGELFF. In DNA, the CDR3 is TGCGCCAGCAGCCTAATCACCGGGGAGCTGTTTTTT. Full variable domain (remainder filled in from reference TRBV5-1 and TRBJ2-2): KAGVTQTPRYLIKTRGQQVTLSCSPISGHRSVSWYQQTPGQGLQFLFEYFSETQRNKGNFPGRFSGRQFSNSRSEMNVSTLELGDSALYLCASSLITGELFFGEGSRLTVL.

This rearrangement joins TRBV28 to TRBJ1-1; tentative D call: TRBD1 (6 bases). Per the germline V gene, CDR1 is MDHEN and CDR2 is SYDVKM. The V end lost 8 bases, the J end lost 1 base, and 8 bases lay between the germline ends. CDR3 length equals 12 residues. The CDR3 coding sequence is TGTGCCAGCTTGGGACAGAACACTGAAGCTTTCTTT. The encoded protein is CASLGQNTEAFF.

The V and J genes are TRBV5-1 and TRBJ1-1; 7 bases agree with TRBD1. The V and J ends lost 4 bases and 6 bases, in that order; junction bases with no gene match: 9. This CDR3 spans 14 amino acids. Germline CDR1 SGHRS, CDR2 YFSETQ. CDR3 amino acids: CASSAGTVYSEAFF. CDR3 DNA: TGCGCCAGCAGCGCCGGGACAGTCTACTCTGAAGCTTTCTTT.

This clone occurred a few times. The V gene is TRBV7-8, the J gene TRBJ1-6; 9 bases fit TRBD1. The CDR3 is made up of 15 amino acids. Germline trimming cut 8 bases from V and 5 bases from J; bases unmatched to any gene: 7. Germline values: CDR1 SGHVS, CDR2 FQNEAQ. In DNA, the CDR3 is TGTGCCAGCTCCCCCGGGACAGGGAATAATTCACCCCTCCACTTT. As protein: CASSPGTGNNSPLHF.

In DNA form, the CDR3 reads TGTGCCAGCAGACGATGGGAGTCCTACAATGAGCAGTTCTTC. It translates to CASRRWESYNEQFF. V gene TRBV6-6 combines with J gene TRBJ2-1; a possible D gene is TRBD2 (5 bases). Germline CDR1 is MNHNY and CDR2 is SVGAGI (reference sequence). The V end lost 6 bases, the J end lost 1 base, and 10 bases lay between the germline ends. The CDR3 runs 14 residues.

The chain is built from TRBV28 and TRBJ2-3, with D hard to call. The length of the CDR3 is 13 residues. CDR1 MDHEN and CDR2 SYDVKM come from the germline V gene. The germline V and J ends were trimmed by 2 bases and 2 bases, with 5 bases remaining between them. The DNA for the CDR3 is TGTGCCAGCAGTTTACAGAACACAGATACGCAGTATTTT. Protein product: CASSLQNTDTQYF.

CDR3 nucleotide sequence: TGTGCCAGTAGTATTGGTTCAGGGTTGTACGAGCAGTACTTC. It specifies CASSIGSGLYEQYF. V is TRBV19 and J is TRBJ2-7; possible D gene TRBD1, 5 bases. The V end lost 3 bases, the J end lost 4 bases, and 13 bases lay between the germline ends. The germline V gene encodes CDR1 LNHDA and CDR2 SQIVND (reference sequence). The CDR3 length is 14 residues.

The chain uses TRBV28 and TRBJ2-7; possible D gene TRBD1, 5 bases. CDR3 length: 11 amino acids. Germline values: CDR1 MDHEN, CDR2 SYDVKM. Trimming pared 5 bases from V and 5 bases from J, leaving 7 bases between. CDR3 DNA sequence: TGTGCCAGCAGTCTGGGGCACGAGCAGTACTTC. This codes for CASSLGHEQYF.

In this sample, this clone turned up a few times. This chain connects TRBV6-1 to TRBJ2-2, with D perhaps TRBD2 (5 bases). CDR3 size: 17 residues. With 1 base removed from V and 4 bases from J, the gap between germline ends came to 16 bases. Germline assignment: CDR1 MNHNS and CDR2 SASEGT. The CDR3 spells CASSEDLVKEGTGELFF. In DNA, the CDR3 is TGTGCCAGCAGTGAAGATTTAGTCAAAGAGGGCACCGGGGAGCTGTTTTTT.

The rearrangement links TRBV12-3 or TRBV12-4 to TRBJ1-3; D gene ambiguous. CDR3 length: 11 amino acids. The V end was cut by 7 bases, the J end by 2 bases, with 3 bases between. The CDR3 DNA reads TGTGCCAGCACAGCTGGAAACACCATATATTTT. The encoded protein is CASTAGNTIYF.

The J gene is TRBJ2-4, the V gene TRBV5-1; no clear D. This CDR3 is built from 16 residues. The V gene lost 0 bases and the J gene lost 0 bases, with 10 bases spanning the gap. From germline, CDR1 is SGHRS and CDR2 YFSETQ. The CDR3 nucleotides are TGCGCCAGCAGCTTGGACGCTAAACTAGCCAAAAACATTCAGTACTTC. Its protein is CASSLDAKLAKNIQYF.

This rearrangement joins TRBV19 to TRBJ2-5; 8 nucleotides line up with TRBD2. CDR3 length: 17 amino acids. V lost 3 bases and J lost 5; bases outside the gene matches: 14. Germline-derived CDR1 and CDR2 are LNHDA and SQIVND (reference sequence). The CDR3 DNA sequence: TGTGCCAGTAGTATGTTAACGGGAGGGCCGCGGCGTGAGACCCAGTACTTC. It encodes CASSMLTGGPRRETQYF.

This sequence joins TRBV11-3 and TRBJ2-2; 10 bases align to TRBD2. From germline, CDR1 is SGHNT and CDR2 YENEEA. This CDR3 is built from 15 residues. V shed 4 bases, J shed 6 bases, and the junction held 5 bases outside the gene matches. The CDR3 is CASSSSGSVSGELFF. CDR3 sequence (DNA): TGTGCCAGCAGCTCTAGCGGGAGTGTTTCCGGGGAGCTGTTTTTT.

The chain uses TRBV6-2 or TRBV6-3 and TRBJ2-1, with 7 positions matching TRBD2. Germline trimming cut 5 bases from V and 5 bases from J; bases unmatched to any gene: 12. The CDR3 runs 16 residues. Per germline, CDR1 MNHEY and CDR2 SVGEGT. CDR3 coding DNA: TGTGCCAGCAGTCCCAGCGCGGGACTACTTAACAATGAGCAGTTCTTC. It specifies CASSPSAGLLNNEQFF.

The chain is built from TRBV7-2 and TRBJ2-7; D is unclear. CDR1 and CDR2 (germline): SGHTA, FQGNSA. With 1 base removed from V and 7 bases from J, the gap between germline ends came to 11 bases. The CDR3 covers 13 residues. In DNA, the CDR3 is TGTGCCAGCAGCTTAGTAGACACCTTTGAGCAGTACTTC. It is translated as CASSLVDTFEQYF.

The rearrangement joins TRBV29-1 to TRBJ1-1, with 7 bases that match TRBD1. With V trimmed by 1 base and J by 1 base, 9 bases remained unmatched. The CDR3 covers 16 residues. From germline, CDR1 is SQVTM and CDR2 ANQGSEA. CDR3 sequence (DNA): TGCAGCGTTGAAGTAAGGGACAGTATTAGGAACACTGAAGCTTTCTTT. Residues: CSVEVRDSIRNTEAFF.

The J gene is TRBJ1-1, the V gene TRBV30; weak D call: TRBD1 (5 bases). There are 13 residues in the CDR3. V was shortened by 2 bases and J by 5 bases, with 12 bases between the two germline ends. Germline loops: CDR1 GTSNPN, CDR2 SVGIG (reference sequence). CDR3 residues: CAWSIMGGTEAFF. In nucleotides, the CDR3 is TGTGCCTGGAGTATAATGGGGGGTACTGAAGCTTTCTTT.

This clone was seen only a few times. CDR3 loop: CASSPTDHQLNTGELFF. CDR3 bases: TGTGCCAGCAGCCCGACAGATCATCAATTAAACACCGGGGAGCTGTTTTTT. V usage is TRBV7-9 and J usage is TRBJ2-2; TRBD1 might be the D (5 bases). The V end lost 5 bases, the J end lost 2 bases, and 18 bases lay between the germline ends. CDR1 is SEHNR and CDR2 is FQNEAQ in the germline V gene (reference sequence). This CDR3 region has 17 residues.

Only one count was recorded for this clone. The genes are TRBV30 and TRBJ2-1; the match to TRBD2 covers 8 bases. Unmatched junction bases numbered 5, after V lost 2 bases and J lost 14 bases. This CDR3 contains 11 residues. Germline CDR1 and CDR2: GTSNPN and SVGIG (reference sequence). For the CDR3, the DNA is TGTGCCTGGAGTATGAGCGGGAGCAAGTTCTTC. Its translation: CAWSMSGSKFF.

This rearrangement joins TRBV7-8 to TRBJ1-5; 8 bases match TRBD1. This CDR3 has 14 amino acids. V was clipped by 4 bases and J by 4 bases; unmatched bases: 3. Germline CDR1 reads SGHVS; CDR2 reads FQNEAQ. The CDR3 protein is CASSSTGVNQPQHF. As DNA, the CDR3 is TGTGCCAGCAGCTCGACAGGGGTTAATCAGCCCCAGCATTTT. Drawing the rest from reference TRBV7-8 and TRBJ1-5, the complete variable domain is GAGVSQSPRYKVAKRGQDVALRCDPISGHVSLFWYQQALGQGPEFLTYFQNEAQLDKSGLPSDRFFAERPEGSVSTLKIQRTQQEDSAVYLCASSSTGVNQPQHFGDGTRLSIL.

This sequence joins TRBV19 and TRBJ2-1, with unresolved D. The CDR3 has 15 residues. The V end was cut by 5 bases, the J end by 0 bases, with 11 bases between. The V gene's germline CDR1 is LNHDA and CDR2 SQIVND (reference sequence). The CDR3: CASSAMVSSYNEQFF. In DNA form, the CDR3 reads TGTGCCAGTAGTGCAATGGTCAGCTCCTACAATGAGCAGTTCTTC.

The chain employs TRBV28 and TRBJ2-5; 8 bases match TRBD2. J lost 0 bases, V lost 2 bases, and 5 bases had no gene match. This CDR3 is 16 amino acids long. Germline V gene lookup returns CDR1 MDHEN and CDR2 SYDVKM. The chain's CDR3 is CASSLGSSGYQETQYF. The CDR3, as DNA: TGTGCCAGCAGTTTAGGGTCTAGCGGGTACCAAGAGACCCAGTACTTC. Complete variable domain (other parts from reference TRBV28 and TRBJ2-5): DVKVTQSSRYLVKRTGEKVFLECVQDMDHENMFWYRQDPGLGLRLIYFSYDVKMKEKGDIPEGYSVSREKKERFSLILESASTNQTSMYLCASSLGSSGYQETQYFGPGTRLLVL.

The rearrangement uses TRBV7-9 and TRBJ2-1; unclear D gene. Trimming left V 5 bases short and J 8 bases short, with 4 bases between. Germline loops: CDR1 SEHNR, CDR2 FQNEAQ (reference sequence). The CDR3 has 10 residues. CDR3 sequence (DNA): TGTGCCAGCAGCCAGTATGAGCAGTTCTTC. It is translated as CASSQYEQFF. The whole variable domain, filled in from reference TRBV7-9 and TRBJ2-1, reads DTGVSQNPRHKITKRGQNVTFRCDPISEHNRLYWYRQTLGQGPEFLTYFQNEAQLEKSRLLSDRFSAERPKGSFSTLEIQRTEQGDSAMYLCASSQYEQFFGPGTRLTVL.

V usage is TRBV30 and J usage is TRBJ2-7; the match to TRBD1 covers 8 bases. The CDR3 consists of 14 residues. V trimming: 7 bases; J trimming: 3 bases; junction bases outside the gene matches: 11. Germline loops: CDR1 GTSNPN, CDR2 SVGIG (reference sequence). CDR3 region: CAFSGGGSRYEQYF. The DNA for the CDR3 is TGTGCCTTCTCAGGGGGCGGTTCCCGCTACGAGCAGTACTTC.

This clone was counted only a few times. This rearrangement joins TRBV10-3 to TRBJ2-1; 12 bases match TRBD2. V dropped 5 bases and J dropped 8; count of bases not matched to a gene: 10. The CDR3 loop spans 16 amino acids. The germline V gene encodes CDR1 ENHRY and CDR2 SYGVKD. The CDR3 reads CAISRTSGILGDEQFF. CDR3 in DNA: TGTGCCATCAGTCGGACTAGCGGGATACTGGGCGATGAGCAGTTCTTC.

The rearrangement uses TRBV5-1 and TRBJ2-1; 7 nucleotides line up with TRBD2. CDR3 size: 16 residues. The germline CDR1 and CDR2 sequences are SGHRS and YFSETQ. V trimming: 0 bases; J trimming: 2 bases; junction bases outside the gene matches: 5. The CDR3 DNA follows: TGCGCCAGCAGCTTGGGAGGTCGGGAGGCCTACAATGAGCAGTTCTTC. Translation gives CASSLGGREAYNEQFF. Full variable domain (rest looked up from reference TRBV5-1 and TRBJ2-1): KAGVTQTPRYLIKTRGQQVTLSCSPISGHRSVSWYQQTPGQGLQFLFEYFSETQRNKGNFPGRFSGRQFSNSRSEMNVSTLELGDSALYLCASSLGGREAYNEQFFGPGTRLTVL.